One sample yielded the 5 T cell receptor beta chains listed below, sequenced in a study of cytomegalovirus exposure and HLA in healthy donors. Primers for the PCR totalled 60 Vbeta and 13 Jbeta. TCRdb's copy holds only in-frame clones and misses some; the assay was immunoSEQ multiplex PCR. This repertoire shows about 140,000 clones, around three quarters found once; its top ten account for approximately 3%. The sample comprised PBMCs. The receptors derive from a male donor in good health and CMV-seronegative.

The chain recombines TRBV19 with TRBJ1-1, with D hard to call. V was pared by 6 bases and J by 3 bases, with 11 bases between. This CDR3 region has 13 residues. Germline assignment: CDR1 LNHDA and CDR2 SQIVND (reference sequence). The CDR3 DNA reads TGTGCCAGTAGCTCCGCCGGTTACACTGAAGCTTTCTTT. It specifies CASSSAGYTEAFF.

This clone has a handful of counts. The V call is TRBV14, the J call TRBJ2-1; D uncertain. This CDR3 region has 15 residues. Trimming left V 4 bases short and J 0 bases short, with 10 bases between. Germline V gene lookup returns CDR1 SGHDN and CDR2 FVKESK. The CDR3, as DNA: TGTGCCAGCAGCCGAGTAGTTAGCTCCTACAATGAGCAGTTCTTC. It codes for CASSRVVSSYNEQFF.

The V gene is TRBV4-3, the J gene TRBJ2-5; D is uncertain. Germline V gives CDR1 LGHNA, CDR2 YSLEER. This CDR3 is built from 14 residues. V was cut by 0 bases and J by 2 bases, with 7 bases left in between. The DNA for the CDR3 is TGCGCCAGCAGCCAAGAACCCGGGCAAGAGACCCAGTACTTC. Its translation is CASSQEPGQETQYF.

The rearrangement uses TRBV28 and TRBJ1-2; D ambiguous. Germline-derived CDR1 and CDR2 are MDHEN and SYDVKM. The V gene lost 4 bases and the J gene lost 6 bases, with 15 bases spanning the gap. The CDR3 is 14 amino acids. The CDR3 here is CASSSPVETNGYTF. The CDR3 nucleotides read TGTGCCAGCAGTTCCCCGGTAGAGACTAATGGCTACACCTTC.

This chain links TRBV27 with TRBJ2-7; no reliable D call. The CDR3 loop spans 14 amino acids. Germline CDR1 MNHEY, CDR2 SMNVEV (reference sequence). The V and J ends lost 0 bases and 2 bases respectively, with 8 bases between them. CDR3 nucleotides: TGTGCCAGCAGTTTATCATCTGGCCCCTACGAGCAGTACTTC. It is translated as CASSLSSGPYEQYF.